This T cell receptor (beta chain) was recorded in a study of beta chain features in type 1 diabetes. With regard to this clone: The antigen is not known.

Of the isolated RNA, all was reverse transcribed, and so the sequenced material was expressed TCRB transcripts. The table came from immunoSEQ multiplex PCR; TCRdb's copy has only in-frame clones and leaves some out. The sample lists 100,000 to 150,000 clones; 7% to 10% were seen once. Points from the study as a whole: When Type 1 diabetes patients were examined, their TCRB CDR3s proved moderately but significantly shorter in all four CD4+ subsets.

Sequencing used central memory CD4+ T cells from blood. The sequence came from a man aged 25-45 years with type 1 diabetes.

Here the CDR3 DNA reads TGTGCCAGCAGCTCCCGACAGGGCGAGACCCAGTACTTC. Encoded protein: CASSSRQGETQYF. J is TRBJ2-5 and V is TRBV7-3; 7 bases are shared with TRBD1. CDR1 is SGHTA and CDR2 is FQGTGA in the germline V gene. V lost 4 bases to trimming and J lost 5 bases; unmatched junction nucleotides: 4. The CDR3 sequence is 13 residues long.